A single sample is the source of the 20 T cell receptor beta chains below, sequenced in a study of monozygotic twins with inflammatory bowel disease. TCRdb derives one entry per CDR3 protein from the 5' RACE reads, leaving out DNA. In total, the table holds over 100,000 distinct CDR3 sequences. Sequenced material: blood. These receptors were taken from a human donor with ulcerative colitis or Crohn's disease, or a healthy co-twin of an affected twin (not recorded which).

The rearrangement uses TRBV12-3 or TRBV12-4 and TRBJ1-6. CDR3 length: 16 amino acids. The CDR3 protein is CASSFWEWFFNSPLHF.

The V and J genes are TRBV28 and TRBJ2-7; TCRdb returns TRBD1, unconfirmable since there is no DNA. This CDR3 is built from 19 residues. Germline-derived CDR1 and CDR2 are MDHEN and SYDVKM. The CDR3 sequence is CASSSRGAPWRGTSYEQYF. The complete variable domain, with remaining parts taken from reference TRBV28 and TRBJ2-7, reads DVKVTQSSRYLVKRTGEKVFLECVQDMDHENMFWYRQDPGLGLRLIYFSYDVKMKEKGDIPEGYSVSREKKERFSLILESASTNQTSMYLCASSSRGAPWRGTSYEQYFGPGTRLTVT.

V gene TRBV6-2 or TRBV6-3 combines with J gene TRBJ2-2; checking the TCRdb D call of TRBD1 is not possible without DNA. In germline, CDR1 is MNHEY, CDR2 SVGEGT. There are 15 residues in the CDR3. The CDR3 here is CASTLDNPAAGELFF.

The chain combines TRBV18 with TRBJ1-1. Germline V gene data show CDR1 as KGHSH and CDR2 as LQKENI. The CDR3 loop spans 14 amino acids. The CDR3 spells CASSGSALNTEAFF.

This chain links TRBV27 with TRBJ2-7; without DNA, the TCRdb call of TRBD1 cannot be checked. Germline assignment: CDR1 MNHEY and CDR2 SMNVEV (reference sequence). The CDR3 loop spans 16 amino acids. CDR3 protein: CASSPMTGRIMYEQYF.

J is TRBJ1-5 and V is TRBV20-1; the D call of TRBD1 rests on TCRdb alone, since no DNA is present to check it. The CDR3 spans 14 residues. Germline-derived CDR1 and CDR2 are DFQATT and SNEGSKA (reference sequence). The CDR3 loop is CSARRGPSNQPQHF.

The gene calls are TRBV7-3 and TRBJ2-1; lacking DNA, the TRBD1 call made by TCRdb goes unchecked. There are 12 residues in the CDR3. Germline lookup yields CDR1 SGHTA and CDR2 FQGTGA. Here the CDR3 reads CASSADRAEQFF.

This chain uses TRBV7-9 with TRBJ2-7; TCRdb outputs TRBD1, but without DNA this stays unchecked. The CDR3 covers 17 residues. Looked up from germline, CDR1 is SEHNR and CDR2 is FQNEAQ (reference sequence). CDR3 protein: CASSSPIGKTGPIEQYF.

The CDR3 sequence is CASSLWGQGIYEQYF. The rearrangement uses TRBV28 and TRBJ2-7; checking the TCRdb D call of TRBD1 is not possible without DNA. Germline V gives CDR1 MDHEN, CDR2 SYDVKM. This CDR3 is 15 amino acids long.

The CDR3 protein is CASSRDHYGYTF. This chain links TRBV2 with TRBJ1-2; the D gene TCRdb calls, TRBD1, cannot be checked with no DNA. CDR1 and CDR2 from the germline V gene are SNHLY and FYNNEI. The CDR3 consists of 12 residues.

The chain couples TRBV6-2 or TRBV6-3 to TRBJ2-3; the D call from TCRdb, TRBD2, cannot be confirmed without DNA. This CDR3 contains 21 residues. CDR1 MNHEY and CDR2 SVGEGT come from the germline V gene. The CDR3 loop is CASTPGGGLAGVDLGTDTQYF.

The chain is built from TRBV5-1 and TRBJ1-6; the D call of TRBD1 rests on TCRdb alone, since no DNA is present to check it. Looked up from germline, CDR1 is SGHRS and CDR2 is YFSETQ. This CDR3 has 18 amino acids. The chain's CDR3 is CASSRGTGDSSYNSPLHF. The variable domain in full, with the rest retrieved from reference TRBV5-1 and TRBJ1-6, is KAGVTQTPRYLIKTRGQQVTLSCSPISGHRSVSWYQQTPGQGLQFLFEYFSETQRNKGNFPGRFSGRQFSNSRSEMNVSTLELGDSALYLCASSRGTGDSSYNSPLHFGNGTRLTVT.

The chain joins TRBV5-1 to TRBJ1-2; TCRdb's D call of TRBD1 is untestable without DNA. CDR1 is SGHRS and CDR2 is YFSETQ in the germline V gene. The CDR3 is 14 amino acids. CDR3 protein: CASTDRQGEGGYTF.

V is TRBV7-2 and J is TRBJ1-1; TCRdb selects TRBD1, and the lack of DNA leaves this call unchecked. Germline loops: CDR1 SGHTA, CDR2 FQGNSA. This CDR3 spans 15 amino acids. The CDR3 loop is CASSRKGGWDTEAFF.

The gene calls are TRBV29-1 and TRBJ2-7; with no DNA, the TCRdb D assignment of TRBD1 cannot be verified. This CDR3 has 14 residues. Germline V gene sequence: CDR1 SQVTM, CDR2 ANQGSEA. The CDR3 protein is CSVERGTGGRRQYF.

The CDR3 loop is CASSISQGTEAFF. This chain links TRBV19 with TRBJ1-1; TCRdb proposes TRBD1, but this gene call is untestable without DNA. This CDR3 is built from 13 residues. CDR1 LNHDA and CDR2 SQIVND come from the germline V gene (reference sequence).

The chain employs TRBV12-3 or TRBV12-4 and TRBJ2-2; TCRdb designates TRBD2, a call that cannot be tested without DNA. This CDR3 spans 14 amino acids. CDR3 amino acids: CASSLELGSGELFF.

The chain combines TRBV5-1 with TRBJ2-3; no DNA is available, so the TRBD2 call from TCRdb remains unchecked. Germline values: CDR1 SGHRS, CDR2 YFSETQ. This CDR3 region has 15 residues. The CDR3 sequence: CASSLPSGSGDTQYF.

This sequence joins TRBV5-6 and TRBJ2-6; TCRdb proposes TRBD1, but this gene call is untestable without DNA. Germline V lookup: CDR1 SGHDT, CDR2 YYEEEE. The CDR3 is 17 amino acids. The CDR3 loop reads CASSLRRGNYGANVLTF.

This sequence joins TRBV5-1 and TRBJ1-3. CDR3 length: 18 amino acids. Per the germline V gene, CDR1 is SGHRS and CDR2 is YFSETQ. Here the CDR3 reads CASSLESRAPTSGNTIYF.